The rows below give T cell receptor beta chains drawn from one sample of a study of shared clonotypes between healthy human individuals. Sequenced by immunoSEQ multiplex PCR; TCRdb stores in-frame clones only, minus some. In the table there are 740,000 or so clones, roughly 72% of which are singletons. Material for sequencing was memory CD4+ T cells sorted from blood. The receptors stem from a woman aged 25-40 years in good health. CDR3s include the opening cysteine and the closing phenylalanine or tryptophan. The D gene is left open where the match is weak. Some rows mark clone size as missing; the rest say once, few, many or name a class of expanded clone.

D gene,V gene,J gene,clone size,CDR3 protein,CDR3 DNA
TRBD1,TRBV2,TRBJ2-7,once,CASRRGQGAEQYF,TGTGCCAGCAGGAGGGGACAGGGGGCAGAGCAGTACTTC
TRBD2,TRBV5-8,TRBJ2-5,.,CASSLGLRQGGRETQYF,TGTGCCAGCAGCTTGGGTTTGAGGCAGGGAGGGAGAGAGACCCAGTACTTC
.,TRBV28,TRBJ1-2,.,CASSFSAGYTF,TGTGCCAGCAGTTTTAGCGCCGGCTACACCTTC
.,TRBV10-3,TRBJ2-7,.,CAISEMKGPYEQYF,TGTGCCATCAGTGAGATGAAGGGGCCGTACGAGCAGTACTTC
.,TRBV11-2,TRBJ2-7,.,CASSLAWASSYEQYF,TGTGCCAGCAGCTTAGCCTGGGCCAGCTCCTACGAGCAGTACTTC
TRBD1,TRBV28,TRBJ1-2,.,CASSNTGTGVNYGYTF,TGTGCCAGCAGTAACACCGGGACAGGGGTAAACTATGGCTACACCTTC
.,TRBV5-1,TRBJ2-2,once,CASSFNSGHYTGELFF,TGCGCCAGCAGCTTCAATAGCGGACACTACACCGGGGAGCTGTTTTTT
.,TRBV28,TRBJ1-1,.,CASMGGGTWNTEAFF,TGTGCCAGCATGGGTGGAGGGACATGGAACACTGAAGCTTTCTTT
.,TRBV7-8,TRBJ1-1,.,CASSSREGSTEAFF,TGTGCCAGCAGCTCTAGGGAGGGGAGCACTGAAGCTTTCTTT
.,TRBV7-9,TRBJ2-7,.,CASSDNPQGRGTYEQYF,TGTGCCAGCAGCGACAACCCCCAGGGCAGGGGCACCTACGAGCAGTACTTC
TRBD1,TRBV5-1,TRBJ2-7,.,CASSAGTGAPGEQYF,TGCGCCAGCAGCGCCGGGACAGGGGCGCCGGGCGAGCAGTACTTC
.,TRBV7-6,TRBJ2-7,.,CASSLGKGTDEQYF,TGTGCCAGCAGCTTAGGGAAAGGGACTGACGAGCAGTACTTC
TRBD2,TRBV2,TRBJ2-3,.,CASGRLAGTDTQYF,TGTGCCAGCGGACGACTAGCGGGGACAGATACGCAGTATTTT
.,TRBV6-5,TRBJ1-2,few,CASINPGARGYGYTF,TGTGCCAGCATCAATCCAGGGGCGCGGGGCTATGGCTACACCTTC
.,TRBV7-8,TRBJ1-5,.,CASRRRARGEGVQPQHF,TGTGCCAGCCGAAGGAGGGCGAGGGGCGAGGGGGTTCAGCCCCAGCATTTT
.,TRBV5-1,TRBJ2-7,.,CASSLERISYEQYF,TGCGCCAGCAGCTTGGAACGGATCTCCTACGAGCAGTACTTC
TRBD1,TRBV10-1,TRBJ1-1,.,CASSGTGGALDTEAFF,TGCGCCAGCAGCGGGACAGGGGGCGCTTTGGACACTGAAGCTTTCTTT